What follows describes a single T cell receptor beta chain. No progression to ophthalmopathy over 18 months defined stable hyperthyroidism. The data were obtained in a study of Graves' ophthalmopathy and Graves' hyperthyroidism. The authors amplified TCR beta CDR3 regions from RNA transcripts. HTBI primers were employed in first-round RT-PCR, then a second-round multiplex PCR followed. In TCRdb, the multiplex PCR reads were re-called with MiXCR into one record per CDR3 protein. The data hold fewer than 650,000 distinct CDR3 sequences, with 20% to 25% observed a single time. With 5 bases clipped from V and 5 bases from J, the junction kept 14 bases outside the gene matches. The CDR3 is 17 amino acids. CDR1 is MNHEY and CDR2 is SMNVEV in the germline V gene (reference sequence).

Sequenced sample: peripheral blood. This TCR was recovered from a woman between 18 and 29 years old with stable Graves' hyperthyroidism. Some clones in this sample may be carry-over from other donors' samples. V and J are TRBV27 and TRBJ1-2, with 10 positions matching TRBD1. The CDR3 loop reads CASSASSGQGLRYGYTF. Written as DNA, the CDR3 is TGTGCCAGCAGTGCCTCTTCGGGACAGGGGTTACGGTATGGCTACACCTTC.